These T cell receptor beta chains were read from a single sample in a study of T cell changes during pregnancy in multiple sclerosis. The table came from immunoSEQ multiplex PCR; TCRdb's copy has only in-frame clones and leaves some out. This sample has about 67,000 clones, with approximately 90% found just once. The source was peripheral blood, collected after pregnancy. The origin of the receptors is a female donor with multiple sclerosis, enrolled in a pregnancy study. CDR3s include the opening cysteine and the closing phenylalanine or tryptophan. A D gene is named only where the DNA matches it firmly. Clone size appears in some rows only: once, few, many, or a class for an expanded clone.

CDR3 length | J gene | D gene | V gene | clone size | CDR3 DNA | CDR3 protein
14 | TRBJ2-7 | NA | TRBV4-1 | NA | TGCGCCAGCAGCCAGGGACACCCGTCTGGGGAGCAGTACTTC | CASSQGHPSGEQYF
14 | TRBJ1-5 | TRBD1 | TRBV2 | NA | TGTGCCAGCAGAGACAGGGCTAGCAATCAGCCCCAGCATTTT | CASRDRASNQPQHF
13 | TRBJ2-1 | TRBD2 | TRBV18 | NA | TGTGCCAGCTCCCCGGGGACTAGCGACGAGCAGTTCTTC | CASSPGTSDEQFF
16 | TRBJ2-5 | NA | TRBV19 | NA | TGTGCCAGTAGTATAAGTACAGGCAGGAGACAAGAGACCCAGTACTTC | CASSISTGRRQETQYF
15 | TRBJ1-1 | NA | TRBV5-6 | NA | TGTGCCAGCAGCTTGGTAGGGGGATCGAACACTGAAGCTTTCTTT | CASSLVGGSNTEAFF
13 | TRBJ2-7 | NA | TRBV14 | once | TGTGCCAGCAGCCAGATAATCGGGGTCGAGCAGTACTTC | CASSQIIGVEQYF
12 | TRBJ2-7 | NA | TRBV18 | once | TGTGCCAGCTCACCAGTCGGCTACGAGCAGTACTTC | CASSPVGYEQYF
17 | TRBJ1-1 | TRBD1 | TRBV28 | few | TGTGCCAGCAGTTTATACTCGACAGGGGCACAGAACACTGAAGCTTTCTTT | CASSLYSTGAQNTEAFF
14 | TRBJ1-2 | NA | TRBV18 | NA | TGTGCCAGCTCACCACCGGGGGGGCCATATGGCTACACCTTC | CASSPPGGPYGYTF
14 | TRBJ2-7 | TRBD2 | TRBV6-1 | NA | TGTGCCAGCAGTGGGCGGGAGAATCCCTACGAGCAGTACTTC | CASSGRENPYEQYF
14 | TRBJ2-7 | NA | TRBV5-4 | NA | TGTGCCAGCAGCTTGGAGGGGAAAGTCCACGAGCAGTACTTC | CASSLEGKVHEQYF
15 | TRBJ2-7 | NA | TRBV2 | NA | TGTGCCAGCCGAGACTTTGACAGGAGCTCCTACGAGCAGTACTTC | CASRDFDRSSYEQYF
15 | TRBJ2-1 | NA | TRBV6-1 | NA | TGTGCCAGCAGCACCGGGACTGCCTCCTACAATGAGCAGTTCTTC | CASSTGTASYNEQFF
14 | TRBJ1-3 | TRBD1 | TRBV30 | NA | TGTGCCTGGAGTTTGACAGGGGACGAAAACACCATATATTTT | CAWSLTGDENTIYF
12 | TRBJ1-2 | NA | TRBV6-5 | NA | TGTGCCAGCAGTCCTCAGGGTGGAGGCTACACCTTC | CASSPQGGGYTF
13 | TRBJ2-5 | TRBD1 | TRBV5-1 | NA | TGCGCCACCAGACAGGGGGCTGAAGAGACCCAGTACTTC | CATRQGAEETQYF
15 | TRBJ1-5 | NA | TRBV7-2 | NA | TGTGCCAGCAGCGAACGACAAGTTAGCAATCAGCCCCAGCATTTT | CASSERQVSNQPQHF
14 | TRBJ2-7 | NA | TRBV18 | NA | TGTGCCAGCTCACCACCGCTCCCCGAGGTTGAGCAGTACTTC | CASSPPLPEVEQYF
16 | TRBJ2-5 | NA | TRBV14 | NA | TGTGCCAGCAGCCCGACTTTATACTACGGGGGAGAGACCCAGTACTTC | CASSPTLYYGGETQYF
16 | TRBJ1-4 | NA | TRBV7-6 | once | TGTGCCAGCAGCTTAGGATTAGCAGGTGGAGGTGAAAAACTGTTTTTT | CASSLGLAGGGEKLFF
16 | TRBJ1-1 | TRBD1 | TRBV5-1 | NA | TGCGCCAGCAGCTTTACAGGGGTGAACATGAACACTGAAGCTTTCTTT | CASSFTGVNMNTEAFF
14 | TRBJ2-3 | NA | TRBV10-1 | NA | TGCGCCAGCAGTCAGATGGGGAGTGTAGATACGCAGTATTTT | CASSQMGSVDTQYF
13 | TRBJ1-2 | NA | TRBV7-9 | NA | TGTGCCAGCAGCCAGGGTCAGGATCTTGGCTACACCTTC | CASSQGQDLGYTF
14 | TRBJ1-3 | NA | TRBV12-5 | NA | TGTGCTAGTGGTCCCGGGGGGACTGGAAACACCATATATTTT | CASGPGGTGNTIYF
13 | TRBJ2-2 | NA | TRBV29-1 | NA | TGCAGCGCCTTCCCAGGGATCTCCGGGGAGCTGTTTTTT | CSAFPGISGELFF
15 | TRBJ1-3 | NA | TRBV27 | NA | TGTGCCAGCAGTGTCTCAGGGTCCTCTGGAAACACCATATATTTT | CASSVSGSSGNTIYF
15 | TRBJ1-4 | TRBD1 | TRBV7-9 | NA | TGTGCCAGCAGCGAAGGGACAGGTACGAATGAAAAACTGTTTTTT | CASSEGTGTNEKLFF
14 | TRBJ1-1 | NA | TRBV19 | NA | TGTGCCAGTAGTAAAGGGGGTACGGACACTGAAGCTTTCTTT | CASSKGGTDTEAFF
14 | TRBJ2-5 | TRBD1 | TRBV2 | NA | TGTGCCAGCAGGGAACAGGGGGGAGGAGAGACCCAGTACTTC | CASREQGGGETQYF
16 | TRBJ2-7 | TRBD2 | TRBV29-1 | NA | TGCAGCGGGTCAGGGGGGACTAGCGGATCCTCCTACGAGCAGTACTTC | CSGSGGTSGSSYEQYF
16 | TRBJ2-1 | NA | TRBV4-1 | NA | TGCGCCAGCAGCCAAGTAGATTTGGTAGCATACAATGAGCAGTTCTTC | CASSQVDLVAYNEQFF
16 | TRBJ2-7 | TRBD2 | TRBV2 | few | TGTGCCAGCAGCTCTAGCGGGAGGTTAAGCTCCTACGAGCAGTACTTC | CASSSSGRLSSYEQYF
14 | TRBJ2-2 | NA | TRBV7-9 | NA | TGTGCCAGCAGCTTAGCGACGAGGGTCGGGGAGCTGTTTTTT | CASSLATRVGELFF
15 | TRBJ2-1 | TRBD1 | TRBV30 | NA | TGTGCCTGGAGAATTAAGGACAGGGTCTACAATGAGCAGTTCTTC | CAWRIKDRVYNEQFF
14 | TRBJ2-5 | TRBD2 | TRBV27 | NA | TGTGCCAGCAGTTTCAGACTAGCGGGAGAGACCCAGTACTTC | CASSFRLAGETQYF
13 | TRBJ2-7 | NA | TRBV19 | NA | TGTGCCAGTAGCACCGAGCCGGGAGACGAGCAGTACTTC | CASSTEPGDEQYF
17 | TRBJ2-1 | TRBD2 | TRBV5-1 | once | TGCGCCAGCAGCGTAACTAGCGGGGGGACCCCTGGCAATGAGCAGTTCTTC | CASSVTSGGTPGNEQFF
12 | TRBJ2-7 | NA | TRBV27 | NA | TGTGCCAGCAGTTCACAGGGCCACGAGCAGTACTTC | CASSSQGHEQYF
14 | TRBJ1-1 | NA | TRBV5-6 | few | TGTGCCAGCAGCTTTTGGCAGACACTCACTGAAGCTTTCTTT | CASSFWQTLTEAFF
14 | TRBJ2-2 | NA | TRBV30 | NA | TGTGCCTGGAGTCTTAGCGGGAACACCGGGGAGCTGTTTTTT | CAWSLSGNTGELFF
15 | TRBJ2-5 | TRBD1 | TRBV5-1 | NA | TGCGCCAGCAGCTTGGACAGGGGGCGGGGGGAGACCCAGTACTTC | CASSLDRGRGETQYF